This is a list of T cell receptor beta chains from one sample in a study of OX40 agonist ivuxolimab in advanced cancers. Clones were read by immunoSEQ multiplex PCR, and TCRdb kept only the in-frame ones, dropping some. The table has over 60,000 clones, around nine tenths seen once. The sample here was CD4+ or CD8+ T cells sorted from blood, taken in a trial of the OX40 agonist ivuxolimab. The receptors shown here come from an adult with an advanced solid tumor such as melanoma, head and neck, liver or kidney cancer. The CDR3 runs from the conserved cysteine through the conserved F or W. A D gene is named only where the DNA matches it firmly. A clone size is listed for some rows: how often the clone was seen (once, few, many), or a class if it is expanded.

clone_size j_call v_call cdr3_length d_call cdr3_aa cdr3_nt
. TRBJ2-3 TRBV5-8 16 . CASSSGTAKRADTQYF TGTGCCAGCAGCTCCGGGACGGCAAAGCGGGCAGATACGCAGTATTTT
. TRBJ2-4 TRBV5-6 14 TRBD1 CASSSNRGTNIQYF TGTGCCAGCAGCTCCAACAGGGGGACGAACATTCAGTACTTC
. TRBJ1-5 TRBV4-1 16 . CASSHVVIREGQPQHF TGCGCCAGCAGCCATGTTGTTATCAGGGAGGGTCAGCCCCAGCATTTT
. TRBJ2-7 TRBV5-5 14 . CASSFDGRAYEQYF TGTGCCAGCAGCTTTGACGGTAGGGCCTACGAGCAGTACTTC
once TRBJ1-1 TRBV4-1 15 . CASSQAGAEITEAFF TGCGCCAGCAGCCAAGCGGGGGCAGAGATCACTGAAGCTTTCTTT
. TRBJ2-1 TRBV7-2 14 TRBD1 CASSLDRGDNEQFF TGTGCCAGCAGCCTGGACAGGGGCGACAATGAGCAGTTCTTC
. TRBJ2-5 TRBV30 13 . CAWSFKGRETQYF TGTGCCTGGAGTTTTAAGGGTCGGGAGACCCAGTACTTC
once TRBJ1-5 TRBV19 15 TRBD1 CASSIMGQNNQPQHF TGTGCCAGTAGTATAATGGGACAGAACAATCAGCCCCAGCATTTT
. TRBJ2-7 TRBV28 15 . CASSPGGVNGYEQYF TGTGCCAGCAGTCCCGGCGGGGTAAACGGCTACGAGCAGTACTTC
. TRBJ1-5 TRBV7-8 16 TRBD1 CASSFQGVGGNQPQHF TGTGCCAGCAGCTTCCAGGGGGTCGGGGGCAATCAGCCCCAGCATTTT
. TRBJ1-4 TRBV4-1 16 TRBD1 CASSPPRQGTNEKLFF TGCGCCAGCAGCCCCCCGCGACAGGGAACTAATGAAAAACTGTTTTTT
. TRBJ2-7 TRBV6-6 15 . CASSYHQGWAYEQYF TGTGCCAGCAGTTACCATCAGGGGTGGGCGTACGAGCAGTACTTC
. TRBJ2-5 TRBV5-1 16 TRBD1 CASSSGGTGGGETQYF TGCGCCAGCAGCTCGGGAGGGACAGGGGGCGGTGAGACCCAGTACTTC
. TRBJ1-1 TRBV6-1 14 . CASSEAPGGTEAFF TGTGCCAGCAGTGAAGCGCCGGGTGGCACTGAAGCTTTCTTT
. TRBJ2-5 TRBV7-2 14 . CASSIGRGQETQYF TGTGCCAGCAGTATAGGACGAGGACAAGAGACCCAGTACTTC
. TRBJ1-5 TRBV5-1 14 . CASSLGGGNQPQHF TGCGCCAGCAGCTTGGGAGGAGGGAATCAGCCCCAGCATTTT
. TRBJ2-3 TRBV19 18 TRBD2 CASSPRILAGGTTDTQYF TGTGCCAGTAGTCCGCGAATACTAGCGGGAGGAACGACAGATACGCAGTATTTT
. TRBJ2-5 TRBV4-1 12 . CASSLDQETQYF TGCGCCAGCAGTCTAGACCAAGAGACCCAGTACTTC
. TRBJ1-3 TRBV30 13 . CAWRISSGNTIYF TGTGCCTGGAGGATCAGCTCTGGAAACACCATATATTTT
. TRBJ2-7 TRBV30 15 TRBD2 CAWSVWTSGSWEQYF TGTGCCTGGAGTGTCTGGACTAGCGGGAGCTGGGAGCAGTACTTC
. TRBJ2-7 TRBV6-5 13 . CASSPTVPYEQYF TGTGCCAGCAGCCCTACCGTCCCCTACGAGCAGTACTTC
. TRBJ2-3 TRBV9 14 . CASSVDTLGDTQYF TGTGCCAGCAGCGTAGATACCCTTGGGGATACGCAGTATTTT
few TRBJ1-1 TRBV5-1 15 TRBD1 CASSFRDRPQAEAFF TGCGCCAGCAGCTTTAGGGACAGACCGCAGGCTGAAGCTTTCTTT
once TRBJ2-7 TRBV6-5 13 . CASSYAGFREQYF TGTGCCAGCAGTTACGCAGGGTTTCGCGAGCAGTACTTC
. TRBJ1-3 TRBV7-2 15 . CASSLVENSGNTIYF TGTGCCAGCAGCTTAGTGGAGAACTCTGGAAACACCATATATTTT
. TRBJ1-2 TRBV19 17 . CASSALEAAGIRGGYTF TGTGCCAGTAGTGCCCTGGAAGCCGCAGGGATAAGAGGCGGCTACACCTTC
. TRBJ1-6 TRBV13 16 TRBD1 CASRTGGLGMGSPLHF TGTGCCAGTCGGACAGGGGGCCTAGGGATGGGGTCACCCCTCCACTTT
. TRBJ2-4 TRBV10-3 14 TRBD1 CAISSGQEKNIQYF TGTGCCATCAGTTCGGGACAGGAAAAAAACATTCAGTACTTC
. TRBJ2-1 TRBV5-4 14 TRBD2 CASSGLAGVNEQFF TGTGCCAGCAGCGGATTAGCGGGGGTGAATGAGCAGTTCTTC
. TRBJ2-7 TRBV28 13 . CASVGPTGYEQYF TGTGCCAGCGTCGGCCCAACGGGTTACGAGCAGTACTTC
few TRBJ1-2 TRBV10-3 13 . CAISEGQLYGYTF TGTGCCATCAGTGAGGGCCAACTCTATGGCTACACCTTC
. TRBJ2-7 TRBV7-2 13 . CASSTQTTGLVYF TGTGCCAGCAGCACCCAGACGACAGGACTGGTGTACTTC
. TRBJ1-1 TRBV9 14 . CASSTHRDTGAAFF TGTGCCAGCAGCACCCACCGGGACACCGGGGCAGCTTTCTTT
. TRBJ2-1 TRBV27 14 . CASSRSTGHNEQFF TGTGCCAGTTCCCGTTCGACCGGCCACAATGAGCAGTTCTTC
once TRBJ1-2 TRBV6-5 11 . CASRDSYGYTF TGTGCCAGCAGGGACAGTTATGGCTACACCTTC
. TRBJ1-5 TRBV30 13 . CAWSRAGNQPQHF TGTGCCTGGAGTCGGGCAGGGAATCAGCCCCAGCATTTT
. TRBJ2-1 TRBV6-5 15 . CASSYSKFVGGEQFF TGTGCCAGCAGTTACTCGAAGTTCGTGGGGGGTGAGCAGTTCTTC
. TRBJ2-2 TRBV6-1 15 . CASSAGHRYTGELFF TGTGCCAGCAGTGCGGGACACCGATACACCGGGGAGCTGTTTTTT
. TRBJ1-2 TRBV2 11 . CASTPNYGYTF TGTGCCAGCACTCCTAACTATGGCTACACCTTC
. TRBJ1-4 TRBV18 14 TRBD1 CASSLQGAREKLFF TGTGCCAGCTCTCTACAGGGGGCGCGAGAAAAACTGTTTTTT
once TRBJ2-3 TRBV4-3 14 . CASSQAESTDTQYF TGCGCCAGCAGCCAAGCGGAAAGCACAGATACGCAGTATTTT
. TRBJ1-1 TRBV11-1 13 . CASRRPGSTEAFF TGTGCCAGCAGGCGCCCAGGGAGCACTGAAGCTTTCTTT
. TRBJ1-1 TRBV5-1 15 TRBD1 CASSVVQGARTEAFF TGCGCCAGCAGCGTGGTCCAGGGGGCGCGAACTGAAGCTTTCTTT
. TRBJ2-3 TRBV15 15 . CATSRVLGRTDTQYF TGTGCCACCAGCAGAGTGTTGGGCCGCACAGATACGCAGTATTTT
. TRBJ1-2 TRBV28 17 . CASSLSWTGGQEKGYTF TGTGCCAGCAGTTTATCCTGGACGGGGGGGCAAGAGAAGGGCTACACCTTC
. TRBJ2-5 TRBV19 14 TRBD2 CASERGGGEETQYF TGTGCCAGTGAGCGCGGCGGGGGGGAAGAGACCCAGTACTTC
. TRBJ1-2 TRBV5-6 14 . CASSQTGHWAGYTF TGTGCCAGCAGCCAAACAGGACACTGGGCAGGCTACACCTTC
. TRBJ1-5 TRBV6-1 13 TRBD1 CASRQGSNQPQHF TGTGCCAGTCGACAGGGGAGCAATCAGCCCCAGCATTTT
. TRBJ1-5 TRBV10-3 15 . CAISSLQGGNQPQHF TGTGCCATCAGTTCGTTACAGGGCGGCAATCAGCCCCAGCATTTT
. TRBJ2-5 TRBV5-4 14 TRBD2 CASSSSGSGETQYF TGTGCCAGCAGCTCCAGCGGGAGCGGAGAGACCCAGTACTTC
few TRBJ1-1 TRBV7-9 12 TRBD1 CASSSSTGTAFF TGTGCCAGCAGCTCGTCGACAGGGACCGCTTTCTTT
. TRBJ2-4 TRBV28 16 TRBD2 CASRKGLAGLQDIQYF TGTGCCAGCAGAAAGGGACTAGCGGGACTTCAGGACATTCAGTACTTC
. TRBJ2-7 TRBV7-9 14 TRBD1 CASSWGQGIYEQYF TGTGCCAGCAGCTGGGGACAGGGGATTTACGAGCAGTACTTC
. TRBJ1-3 TRBV11-2 15 TRBD1 CASSLTGGIENTIYF TGTGCCAGCAGCTTGACAGGGGGGATAGAGAACACCATATATTTT